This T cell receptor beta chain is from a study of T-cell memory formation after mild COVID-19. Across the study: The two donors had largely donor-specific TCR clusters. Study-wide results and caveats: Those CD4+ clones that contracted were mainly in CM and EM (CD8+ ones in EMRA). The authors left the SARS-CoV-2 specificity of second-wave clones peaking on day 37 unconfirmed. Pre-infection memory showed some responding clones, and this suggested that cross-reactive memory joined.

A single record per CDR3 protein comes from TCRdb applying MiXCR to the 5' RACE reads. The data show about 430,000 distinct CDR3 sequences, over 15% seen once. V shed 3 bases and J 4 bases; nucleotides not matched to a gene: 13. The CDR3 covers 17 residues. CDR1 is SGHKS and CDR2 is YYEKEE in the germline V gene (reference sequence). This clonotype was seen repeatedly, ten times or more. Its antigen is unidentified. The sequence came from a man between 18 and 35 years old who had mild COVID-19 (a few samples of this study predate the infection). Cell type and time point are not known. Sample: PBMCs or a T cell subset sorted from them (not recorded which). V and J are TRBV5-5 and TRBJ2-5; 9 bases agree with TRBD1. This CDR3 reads CASSSQPGQGIGETQYF. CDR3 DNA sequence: TGTGCCAGCAGCTCGCAACCGGGACAGGGAATTGGAGAGACCCAGTACTTC.